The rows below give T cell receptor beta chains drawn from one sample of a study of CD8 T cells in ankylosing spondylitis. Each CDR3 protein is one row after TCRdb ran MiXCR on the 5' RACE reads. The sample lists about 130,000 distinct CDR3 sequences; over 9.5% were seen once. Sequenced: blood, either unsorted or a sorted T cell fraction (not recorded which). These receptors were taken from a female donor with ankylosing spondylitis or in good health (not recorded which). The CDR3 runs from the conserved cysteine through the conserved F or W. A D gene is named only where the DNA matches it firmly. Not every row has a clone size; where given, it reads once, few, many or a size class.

CDR3: CASSLPRDRGYSYEQYF
DNA: TGTGCCAGCAGTTTACCGAGGGACAGGGGATACTCCTACGAGCAGTACTTC
J: TRBJ2-7
V: TRBV6-2/TRBV6-3
size: few
D: TRBD1

CDR3: CASSDFGQNTGELFF
DNA: TGTGCCAGCAGCGACTTCGGACAGAACACCGGGGAGCTGTTTTTT
J: TRBJ2-2
V: TRBV25-1
size: many
D: -

CDR3: CSVGTIQGGEQYF
DNA: TGCAGCGTTGGAACCATCCAGGGTGGCGAGCAGTACTTC
J: TRBJ2-7
V: TRBV29-1
size: many
D: -

CDR3: CASNQDTQYF
DNA: TGTGCCAGCAACCAGGATACGCAGTATTTT
J: TRBJ2-3
V: TRBV2
size: -
D: -

CDR3: CASNTGQKNQPQHF
DNA: TGTGCCAGCAATACAGGACAGAAAAATCAGCCCCAGCATTTT
J: TRBJ1-5
V: TRBV5-5
size: many
D: -

CDR3: CASSSDLNTDTQYF
DNA: TGCGCCAGCAGCTCGGACCTTAACACAGATACGCAGTATTTT
J: TRBJ2-3
V: TRBV5-1
size: many
D: -

CDR3: CSAGTGYTGELFF
DNA: TGCAGTGCTGGGACGGGGTACACCGGGGAGCTGTTTTTT
J: TRBJ2-2
V: TRBV20-1
size: many
D: -

CDR3: CASSREADTQYF
DNA: TGTGCCAGCAGTCGCGAGGCGGATACGCAGTATTTT
J: TRBJ2-3
V: TRBV11-2
size: many
D: -

CDR3: CASSSGTVQFF
DNA: TGTGCCAGCAGCTCCGGGACTGTGCAGTTCTTC
J: TRBJ2-1
V: TRBV11-2
size: -
D: -

CDR3: CASSVGSAGHYYGYTF
DNA: TGTGCCAGCAGCGTAGGGAGCGCGGGGCACTACTATGGCTACACCTTC
J: TRBJ1-2
V: TRBV9
size: few
D: -

CDR3: CASSIEYTGALNYGYTF
DNA: TGCGCCAGCAGCATAGAATACACAGGGGCGCTTAACTATGGCTACACCTTC
J: TRBJ1-2
V: TRBV5-1
size: many
D: TRBD1

CDR3: CASASGTINEKLFF
DNA: TGCGCCAGCGCATCCGGGACGATTAATGAAAAACTGTTTTTT
J: TRBJ1-4
V: TRBV5-1
size: many
D: -

CDR3: CASTPGGGAGYTF
DNA: TGTGCCAGCACCCCGGGTGGCGGGGCTGGCTACACCTTC
J: TRBJ1-2
V: TRBV12-3/TRBV12-4
size: many
D: -

CDR3: CVSSPLEGVGANVLTF
DNA: TGCGTCAGCAGCCCTTTGGAGGGCGTTGGGGCCAACGTCCTGACTTTC
J: TRBJ2-6
V: TRBV5-1
size: -
D: -

CDR3: CASSFVGTETQYF
DNA: TGCGCCAGCAGCTTCGTGGGAACAGAGACCCAGTACTTC
J: TRBJ2-5
V: TRBV5-1
size: few
D: -

CDR3: CASNREGRRFEQYF
DNA: TGCGCCAGCAATCGTGAGGGGAGGCGATTCGAGCAGTACTTC
J: TRBJ2-7
V: TRBV10-2
size: many
D: -

CDR3: CASSSTQGTEAFF
DNA: TGTGCCAGCAGTTCCACTCAGGGCACTGAAGCTTTCTTT
J: TRBJ1-1
V: TRBV12-3/TRBV12-4
size: many
D: -

CDR3: CASSMGLSGVDEQYF
DNA: TGCGCCAGCAGCATGGGCCTCTCTGGGGTTGACGAGCAGTACTTC
J: TRBJ2-7
V: TRBV5-1
size: many
D: -

CDR3: CASSFRRNTEAFF
DNA: TGTGCCAGCAGCTTTCGGAGGAACACTGAAGCTTTCTTT
J: TRBJ1-1
V: TRBV7-3
size: many
D: -

CDR3: CSADPTGNYGYTF
DNA: TGCAGTGCCGACCCGACAGGCAACTATGGCTACACCTTC
J: TRBJ1-2
V: TRBV20-1
size: many
D: -

CDR3: CASSPRGLYEQYF
DNA: TGTGCCAGCTCACCCAGGGGACTCTACGAGCAGTACTTC
J: TRBJ2-7
V: TRBV18
size: many
D: -

CDR3: CSARVRAQETQYF
DNA: TGCAGTGCTAGAGTTAGAGCCCAAGAGACCCAGTACTTC
J: TRBJ2-5
V: TRBV20-1
size: many
D: -

CDR3: CASSLGPQGRGNQPQHF
DNA: TGTGCCAGCAGTTTGGGACCACAGGGGCGAGGCAATCAGCCCCAGCATTTT
J: TRBJ1-5
V: TRBV12-3/TRBV12-4
size: many
D: TRBD1

CDR3: CSASSPGGSGTDTQYF
DNA: TGCAGTGCTAGTTCTCCCGGTGGTAGCGGCACAGATACGCAGTATTTT
J: TRBJ2-3
V: TRBV20-1
size: many
D: -

CDR3: CASSAQTGSGELFF
DNA: TGTGCCAGCAGCGCGCAAACAGGGTCCGGGGAGCTGTTTTTT
J: TRBJ2-2
V: TRBV11-3
size: few
D: -

CDR3: CASSVAGQAKGGEQFF
DNA: TGTGCCAGCAGCGTAGCGGGACAGGCCAAGGGTGGTGAGCAGTTCTTC
J: TRBJ2-1
V: TRBV9
size: many
D: TRBD1

CDR3: CASSLGTPHTGELFF
DNA: TGCGCCAGCAGCTTGGGGACCCCGCACACCGGGGAGCTGTTTTTT
J: TRBJ2-2
V: TRBV5-1
size: many
D: -

CDR3: CSARWNSNEQFF
DNA: TGCAGTGCTCGGTGGAATTCCAATGAGCAGTTCTTC
J: TRBJ2-1
V: TRBV20-1
size: many
D: -